The entry that follows covers one T cell receptor beta chain sequence. This entry belongs to a study of blood T cell repertoires in COVID-19. As for the study in general: Specimens from acute and convalescent COVID-19 originated in the United States, Italy and Spain. PBMCs, B-cell-depleted T cells, or T cells provided the cDNA or gDNA that made up the material.

How the authors handled the data: Using reference gene primer amplification, nucleated cell counts were estimated. TCRdb keeps only in-frame clones here, not all; method: immunoSEQ multiplex PCR. That table supplies the V and J calls and clone size; D and trimming were determined from the DNA. Seen here are 90,000 to 150,000 clones, around 85% observed once, and the top ten hold 3% to 5%. The sample taken for sequencing was peripheral blood. The receptor comes from a man aged 60 to 69 with acute or convalescent COVID-19.

The CDR3 here is CATSRDRQSYNEQFF. The CDR3 nucleotides read TGTGCCACCAGCAGAGATCGACAGTCGTACAATGAGCAGTTCTTC. V is TRBV15 and J is TRBJ2-1; perhaps TRBD1 as D (5 bases). CDR3 length: 15 amino acids. The germline gives CDR1 LNHNV, CDR2 YYDKDF (reference sequence). Deletions cut 0 bases from V and 4 bases from J, with 10 bases between.